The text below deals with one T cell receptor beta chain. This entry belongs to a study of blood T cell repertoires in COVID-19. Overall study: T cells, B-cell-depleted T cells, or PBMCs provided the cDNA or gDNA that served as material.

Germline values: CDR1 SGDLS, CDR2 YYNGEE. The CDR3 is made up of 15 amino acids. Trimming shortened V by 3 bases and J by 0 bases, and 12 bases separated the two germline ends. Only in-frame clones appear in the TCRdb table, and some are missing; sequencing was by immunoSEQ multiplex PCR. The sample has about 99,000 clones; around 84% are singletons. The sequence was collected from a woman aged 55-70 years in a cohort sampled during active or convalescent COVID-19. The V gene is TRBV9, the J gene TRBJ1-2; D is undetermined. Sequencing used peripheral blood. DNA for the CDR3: TGTGCCAGCAGCGCAGGTCAGGCCGCTAACTATGGCTACACCTTC. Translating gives CASSAGQAANYGYTF.